A single T cell receptor beta chain is shown here with its context. TCRdb itself ran the RT-PCR reads through MiXCR, one entry per CDR3 protein. The table lists approximately 430,000 distinct CDR3 sequences, around 16% of them singletons. The data were taken from a study of patients and donors after allogeneic stem cell transplantation. Looked up from germline, CDR1 is SGHRS and CDR2 is YFSETQ. The CDR3 spans 15 residues. V was cut by 3 bases and J by 5 bases, with 14 bases left in between. This clonotype was sampled from a human donor who was either an allogeneic HSCT recipient or a stem cell or donor lymphocyte infusion donor (not recorded which). It is not recorded whose cells these are; they may come from a transplant donor. The V call is TRBV5-1, the J call TRBJ2-2; no clear D gene. Material for sequencing was blood, either unsorted or a sorted T cell fraction (not recorded which). Written as DNA, the CDR3 is TGCGCCAGCAGCTCCTACACGATAAGTACCGGGGAGCTGTTTTTT. This translates into CASSSYTISTGELFF.